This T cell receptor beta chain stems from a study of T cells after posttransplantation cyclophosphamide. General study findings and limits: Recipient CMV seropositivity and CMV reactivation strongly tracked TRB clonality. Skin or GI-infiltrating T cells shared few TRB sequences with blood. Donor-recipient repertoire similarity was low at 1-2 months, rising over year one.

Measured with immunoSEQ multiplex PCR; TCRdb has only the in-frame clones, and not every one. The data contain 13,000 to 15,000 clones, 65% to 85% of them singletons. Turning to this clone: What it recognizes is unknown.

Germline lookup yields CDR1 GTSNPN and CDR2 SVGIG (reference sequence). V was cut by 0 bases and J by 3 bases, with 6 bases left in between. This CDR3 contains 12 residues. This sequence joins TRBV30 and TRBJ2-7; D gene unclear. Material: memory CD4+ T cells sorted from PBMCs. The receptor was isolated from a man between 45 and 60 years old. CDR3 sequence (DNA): TGTGCCTGGAGTGTAAATAACTACGAGCAGTACTTC. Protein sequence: CAWSVNNYEQYF.